The clone carrying this T cell receptor (beta chain) was seen only once. The antigen remains undetermined. CDR3 length equals 17 residues. CDR1 is SGHVS and CDR2 is FQNEAQ in the germline V gene. V lost 2 bases and J lost 6; bases outside the gene matches: 4. Sequenced by immunoSEQ multiplex PCR; TCRdb stores in-frame clones only, minus some. In the table there are around 97,000 clones, 91% of which are singletons. This sample stems from a study of graft-versus-host responses after intestinal transplantation. General study points: Recipient bone marrow held GvH clones, some seen earlier in ileum or blood. Maximum circulating GvH clone levels tracked with early post-transplant HvG decreases.

The sequenced sample was unstimulated CD4+ T cells sorted from spleen or lymph node cells, obtained before transplant. This chain connects TRBV7-8 to TRBJ2-2; 15 bases line up with TRBD2. This receptor was obtained from a human donor who was the organ donor for an intestinal transplant. The CDR3 is CASSLRTSGGVAGELFF. In DNA, the CDR3 is TGTGCCAGCAGCTTAAGGACTAGCGGGGGGGTAGCCGGGGAGCTGTTTTTT.